These 17 T cell receptor beta chains came from one sample sequenced in a study of CD8+ T cells in alopecia areata. The treatment: oral pan-JAK inhibitor, 5-10 mg twice daily. Extraction of RNA preceded its reverse transcription into cDNA, which served as the sequencing template. Measured with immunoSEQ multiplex PCR; TCRdb has only the in-frame clones, and not every one. The sample lists some 180,000 clones; around half were seen once. The sequencing used CD8+ T cells sorted from blood, collected at week 24, from a patient treated with tofacitinib. The receptors derive from a human donor with alopecia areata.

This chain connects TRBV15 to TRBJ1-4; D not certain. V lost 0 bases and J 4 bases, leaving 9 bases between the germline ends. CDR1 is LNHNV, CDR2 YYDKDF, per germline (reference sequence). The CDR3 has 15 amino acids. In nucleotides, the CDR3 is TGTGCCACCAGCAGAGACCGCGGGAATAATGAAAAACTGTTTTTT. It codes for CATSRDRGNNEKLFF.

The chain carries TRBV4-1 and TRBJ2-3; tentatively, D is TRBD2 (5 bases). The CDR3 loop spans 15 amino acids. V was cut by 0 bases and J by 3 bases, with 10 bases left in between. Per germline, CDR1 MGHRA and CDR2 YSYEKL. CDR3 protein: CASSQDPWETDTQYF. Written as DNA, the CDR3 is TGCGCCAGCAGCCAAGACCCATGGGAGACAGATACGCAGTATTTT.

This clone was counted a few times. The rearrangement links TRBV7-8 to TRBJ2-3; 9 nucleotides align to TRBD1. Germline CDR1 and CDR2: SGHVS and FQNEAQ. The CDR3 covers 17 residues. V shed 5 bases, J shed 5 bases, and the junction held 14 bases outside the gene matches. The chain's CDR3 is CASSPRQGERTEDTQYF. CDR3 sequence (DNA): TGTGCCAGCAGCCCCCGACAGGGGGAGCGAACAGAAGATACGCAGTATTTT.

This chain joins TRBV7-8 and TRBJ2-5; D could derive from TRBD1 or TRBD2 (5 bases each). Germline V gene data show CDR1 as SGHVS and CDR2 as FQNEAQ. The CDR3 sequence is 17 residues long. The V end lost 0 bases, the J end lost 1 base, and 15 bases lay between the germline ends. This CDR3 reads CASSLAPGRPTQETQYF. In DNA form, the CDR3 reads TGTGCCAGCAGCTTAGCGCCGGGACGGCCTACCCAAGAGACCCAGTACTTC. Variable domain in full (rest from reference TRBV7-8 and TRBJ2-5): GAGVSQSPRYKVAKRGQDVALRCDPISGHVSLFWYQQALGQGPEFLTYFQNEAQLDKSGLPSDRFFAERPEGSVSTLKIQRTQQEDSAVYLCASSLAPGRPTQETQYFGPGTRLLVL.

This clone was seen a handful of times. The chain carries TRBV29-1 and TRBJ2-3; D gene uncertain. Germline CDR1 is SQVTM and CDR2 is ANQGSEA. This CDR3 is built from 12 residues. V lost 7 bases to trimming and J lost 7 bases, with 15 bases between them. DNA for the CDR3: TGCAGCGGCATAGCTCCACCTTATACGCAGTATTTT. Translation gives CSGIAPPYTQYF.

This clone was seen just once. This chain connects TRBV7-9 to TRBJ2-7, with D perhaps matching TRBD1 or TRBD2 (5 bases each). Germline V gene data show CDR1 as SEHNR and CDR2 as FQNEAQ (reference sequence). The CDR3 sequence is 12 residues long. V shed 5 bases and J shed 5 bases, with 10 bases lying between them. The CDR3 region has the DNA TGTGCCAGCAGCCCGAGGGGTGACGAGCAGTACTTC. This sequence encodes CASSPRGDEQYF.

The J gene is TRBJ2-1, the V gene TRBV6-4; 12 bases are shared with TRBD2. J lost 8 bases, V lost 6 bases, and 5 bases had no gene match. Germline values: CDR1 MRHNA, CDR2 SNTAGT. This CDR3 is 14 amino acids long. CDR3 coding DNA: TGTGCCAGCAGCCGGACTAGCGGGGAGTATGAGCAGTTCTTC. Translated, it gives CASSRTSGEYEQFF.

This chain links TRBV7-8 with TRBJ2-5; no firm D call. The CDR3 sequence is 13 residues long. Germline lookup yields CDR1 SGHVS and CDR2 FQNEAQ. Trimming removed 1 base at V and 5 bases at J, with 8 bases between. CDR3 coding DNA: TGTGCCAGCAGCTTAGGGATGGGGGAGACCCAGTACTTC. Encoded protein: CASSLGMGETQYF.

This clone was detected only a few times. The chain recombines TRBV19 with TRBJ1-5, with TRBD1 as a possible D gene (6 bases). The V gene lost 7 bases and the J gene lost 6 bases, with 22 bases spanning the gap. Germline assignment: CDR1 LNHDA and CDR2 SQIVND (reference sequence). The CDR3 is 16 residues long. CDR3 loop: CASTTDSAGGGQPQHF. DNA of the CDR3: TGTGCCAGTACCACAGATTCCGCGGGGGGCGGTCAGCCCCAGCATTTT.

This clone was picked up a small number of times. The chain joins TRBV9 to TRBJ2-6, with unresolved D. V lost 0 bases and J 4 bases, leaving 5 bases between the germline ends. In germline, CDR1 is SGDLS, CDR2 YYNGEE. The CDR3 loop spans 14 amino acids. CDR3 amino acids: CASSVGWGANVLTF. CDR3 nucleotides: TGTGCCAGCAGCGTAGGTTGGGGGGCCAACGTCCTGACTTTC.

The chain couples TRBV13 to TRBJ1-3; the match to TRBD1 covers 9 bases. This CDR3 spans 14 amino acids. V shed 6 bases and J 5 bases; nucleotides not matched to a gene: 5. Germline V gene sequence: CDR1 PRHDT, CDR2 FYEKMQ (reference sequence). The CDR3 loop is CASRRGQGRNTIYF. The CDR3 bases are TGTGCCAGCAGACGAGGACAGGGGAGAAACACCATATATTTT. Together with reference TRBV13 and TRBJ1-3, the CDR3 gives the full variable domain: AAGVIQSPRHLIKEKRETATLKCYPIPRHDTVYWYQQGPGQDPQFLISFYEKMQSDKGSIPDRFSAQQFSDYHSELNMSSLELGDSALYFCASRRGQGRNTIYFGEGSWLTVV.

To note about this clone: A read error may explain this, as a much larger clone is one base away. Within the sample, other DNA sequences also encode this same CDR3. This chain uses TRBV19 with TRBJ1-5; tentatively, D is TRBD1 (6 bases). Germline V lookup: CDR1 LNHDA, CDR2 SQIVND (reference sequence). Trimming pared 5 bases from V and 3 bases from J, leaving 11 bases between. The CDR3 has 14 amino acids. In nucleotides, the CDR3 is TGTGCCAGTAGTGTCCGGGACACCAATCAGCCCCAGCATTTT. It yields the protein CASSVRDTNQPQHF.

The chain is built from TRBV2 and TRBJ2-1; perhaps TRBD2 as D (5 bases). Trimming took 0 bases from V and 4 from J, leaving 10 bases between them. The CDR3 sequence is 15 residues long. The germline V gene has CDR1 SNHLY and CDR2 FYNNEI. CDR3 loop: CASSEAGRLYNEQFF. CDR3 sequence (DNA): TGTGCCAGCAGTGAAGCGGGGAGACTTTACAATGAGCAGTTCTTC.

The chain couples TRBV4-3 to TRBJ1-6, with 7 bases identical to TRBD1. The CDR3 runs to 15 residues. The ends lost 1 base at V and 7 bases at J; junction bases unmatched: 4. Germline CDR1 LGHNA, CDR2 YSLEER. CDR3 amino acids: CASSQGTGVNSPLHF. CDR3 nucleotide sequence: TGCGCCAGCAGCCAAGGCACAGGGGTGAATTCACCCCTCCACTTT.

This chain links TRBV18 with TRBJ2-5; TRBD1 matches 10 bases. The CDR3 length is 16 residues. CDR1 KGHSH and CDR2 LQKENI come from the germline V gene. The ends lost 0 bases at V and 2 bases at J; junction bases unmatched: 3. The CDR3 spells CASSPPDRGRQETQYF. DNA for the CDR3: TGTGCCAGCTCACCACCGGACAGGGGGAGGCAAGAGACCCAGTACTTC.

V and J are TRBV29-1 and TRBJ1-2, with 8 bases that match TRBD1. This CDR3 comprises 13 residues. V was clipped by 6 bases and J by 2 bases; unmatched bases: 5. Germline V gene sequence: CDR1 SQVTM, CDR2 ANQGSEA. For the CDR3, the DNA is TGCAGCGTCATGACAGGGGTGAACTATGGCTACACCTTC. Its protein product is CSVMTGVNYGYTF.

The chain joins TRBV6-6 to TRBJ1-5, with TRBD1 matching over 8 bases. The J segment lost 4 bases and the V segment lost 2 bases, leaving 7 bases of the junction unmatched. The CDR3 is made up of 16 amino acids. The germline V gene has CDR1 MNHNY and CDR2 SVGAGI (reference sequence). The CDR3 reads CASSYNPWTGNQPQHF. The DNA for the CDR3 is TGTGCCAGCAGTTACAATCCGTGGACAGGGAATCAGCCCCAGCATTTT.